This is a list of T cell receptor beta chains from one sample in a study of T cells expressing NK-cell markers. TCRdb re-called the 5' RACE reads; every CDR3 protein appears as one record, without DNA. The listing contains about 30,000 distinct CDR3 sequences. The sample taken for sequencing was blood T cells: a sorted CD56 or NKG2C T cell subset, CD4+ or CD8+ T cells, or bulk PBMC T cells (not recorded which). The receptors here all came from a woman aged 18-69 years in good health. CDR3s include the opening cysteine and the closing phenylalanine or tryptophan. Clone size appears in some rows only: once, few, many, or a class for an expanded clone.

clone size: NA; J gene: TRBJ2-5; V gene: TRBV2; CDR3 protein: CASRYRVLETQYF
clone size: NA; J gene: TRBJ1-5; V gene: TRBV24-1; CDR3 protein: CATSDLPRGCQPQHF
clone size: NA; J gene: TRBJ2-1; V gene: TRBV9; CDR3 protein: CASGSQGAPNEQFF
clone size: NA; J gene: TRBJ1-2; V gene: TRBV12-3/TRBV12-4; CDR3 protein: CASSLAQEGGVGYTF
clone size: NA; J gene: TRBJ2-7; V gene: TRBV28; CDR3 protein: CASSGTGFYEQYF
clone size: NA; J gene: TRBJ2-3; V gene: TRBV6-1; CDR3 protein: CASSPTPGQTTDTQYF
clone size: NA; J gene: TRBJ2-2; V gene: TRBV10-3; CDR3 protein: CAPLIRCDTGELFF
clone size: NA; J gene: TRBJ2-7; V gene: TRBV12-5; CDR3 protein: CASALRDLNYEQYF
clone size: NA; J gene: TRBJ2-1; V gene: TRBV6-4; CDR3 protein: CASSANLGESGEQFF
clone size: NA; J gene: TRBJ1-2; V gene: TRBV12-3/TRBV12-4; CDR3 protein: CASSFDKPGSYTF
clone size: NA; J gene: TRBJ2-5; V gene: TRBV25-1; CDR3 protein: CASSGLTGRQETQYF
clone size: NA; J gene: TRBJ1-2; V gene: TRBV10-3; CDR3 protein: CAISVPGTGGYGYTF
clone size: NA; J gene: TRBJ2-2; V gene: TRBV9; CDR3 protein: CASSVGIAGGPNTGELFF
clone size: NA; J gene: TRBJ1-1; V gene: TRBV27; CDR3 protein: CASSPNRGGNTEAFF
clone size: NA; J gene: TRBJ2-5; V gene: TRBV7-9; CDR3 protein: CASSPAGGIQETQYF
clone size: NA; J gene: TRBJ1-1; V gene: TRBV7-2; CDR3 protein: CASSLGTGSEAFF
clone size: NA; J gene: TRBJ2-4; V gene: TRBV5-6; CDR3 protein: CASSSSGYKNIQYF
clone size: NA; J gene: TRBJ1-4; V gene: TRBV5-1; CDR3 protein: CASSATDRATNEKLFF
clone size: NA; J gene: TRBJ2-7; V gene: TRBV11-2; CDR3 protein: CASSLQGYEQYF
clone size: NA; J gene: TRBJ1-3; V gene: TRBV4-1; CDR3 protein: CASSFKGLGDTIYF
clone size: medium-sized; J gene: TRBJ2-1; V gene: TRBV20-1; CDR3 protein: CSARDLGLAVHEQFF
clone size: NA; J gene: TRBJ2-3; V gene: TRBV29-1; CDR3 protein: CSVVRDRGRPTDTQYF
clone size: NA; J gene: TRBJ2-3; V gene: TRBV5-1; CDR3 protein: CASSVDYTDTQYF
clone size: NA; J gene: TRBJ2-7; V gene: TRBV4-2; CDR3 protein: CASSQIRDYEQYF
clone size: NA; J gene: TRBJ1-2; V gene: TRBV13; CDR3 protein: CASSSLQGADGYTF
clone size: NA; J gene: TRBJ2-1; V gene: TRBV5-1; CDR3 protein: CASAISGRLGHEQFF
clone size: NA; J gene: TRBJ2-1; V gene: TRBV24-1; CDR3 protein: CATSDLGKSGSDRINEQFF
clone size: NA; J gene: TRBJ2-7; V gene: TRBV6-1; CDR3 protein: CASSVASGRYEQYF
clone size: NA; J gene: TRBJ2-1; V gene: TRBV13; CDR3 protein: CASSLRGPPAGNEQFF
clone size: NA; J gene: TRBJ2-7; V gene: TRBV4-1; CDR3 protein: CASSQVSADYSYEQYF
clone size: NA; J gene: TRBJ2-1; V gene: TRBV5-6; CDR3 protein: CASSLLGTFSSYNEQFF
clone size: NA; J gene: TRBJ2-1; V gene: TRBV3-1; CDR3 protein: CASSHRTINNEQFF
clone size: NA; J gene: TRBJ2-5; V gene: TRBV27; CDR3 protein: CASSTRPSVGETQYF
clone size: NA; J gene: TRBJ2-1; V gene: TRBV7-6; CDR3 protein: CASSLVSDNEQFF
clone size: NA; J gene: TRBJ2-3; V gene: TRBV4-1; CDR3 protein: CASSQEVPTGPGDTQYF
clone size: NA; J gene: TRBJ2-1; V gene: TRBV6-2/TRBV6-3; CDR3 protein: CASGQVLENEQFF